The T cell receptor (beta chain) under discussion was sequenced for a study of blood T cell repertoires in COVID-19. Turning to the study itself: Whether acute or convalescent, the COVID-19 samples came from the United States, Italy and Spain.

Followed longitudinally, the Seattle patients had been enrolled during active infection. TCRdb's copy holds only in-frame clones and misses some; the assay was immunoSEQ multiplex PCR. The table includes roughly 150,000 clones, approximately 85% detected once. Trimming left V 6 bases short and J 1 base short, with 9 bases between. This CDR3 has 13 amino acids. Germline loops: CDR1 MNHEY, CDR2 SMNVEV (reference sequence). V and J are TRBV27 and TRBJ1-1; D gene ambiguous. The clonotype originates from a woman aged 45-65 years with COVID-19, enrolled during active disease. Sequenced input: peripheral blood. CDR3 in amino acids: CASSPWPNTEAFF. The CDR3 DNA reads as TGTGCCAGCAGCCCCTGGCCGAACACTGAAGCTTTCTTT.